This T cell receptor beta chain emerged from a study of monozygotic twins with inflammatory bowel disease. Per donor, approximately 2.6 ml of blood was collected and frozen. Each sample had eight separate cDNA synthesis reactions. UMIs containing a 6-nucleotide sample barcode were added via template switching. Nested PCRs of approximately 16 and 10 cycles, two in total, were run on TCRalpha and TCRbeta cDNA. TCRdb re-called the 5' RACE reads; every CDR3 protein appears as one record, without DNA. The specimen's table records a few hundred thousand distinct CDR3 sequences. Germline CDR1 is KGHSH and CDR2 is LQKENI. The CDR3 runs to 15 residues.

This sequence joins TRBV18 and TRBJ2-3; the TCRdb call, TRBD1, lacks DNA for checking. This sequence originates from a human donor with ulcerative colitis or Crohn's disease, or a healthy co-twin of an affected twin (not recorded which). Sample: blood. CDR3 loop: CASSPPGQKSDTQYF.